This section outlines one T cell receptor (beta chain) sequence together with its context. Its target is not known. The sample has other DNA sequences that encode this CDR3 too. The sample is drawn from a study of shared clonotypes between healthy human individuals. Across the whole study: Per donor, three plates held CD4 naive cells, three held CD4 memory, two held CD8 naive and one held CD8 memory. Study-wide points: In general, naive subsets displayed greater estimated richness than memory subsets did.

CDR1 and CDR2 (germline): KGHSH, LQKENI. This CDR3 region has 13 residues. The germline V and J ends were trimmed by 5 bases and 0 bases, with 7 bases remaining between them. The data were produced by immunoSEQ multiplex PCR, yet TCRdb's version contains in-frame clones alone and is incomplete. The repertoire consists of over a million clones, with 65% to 75% occurring once and the leading ten covering approximately 1.5%. Nashville, Tennessee was home to all donors, each a Caucasian adult. J is TRBJ1-1 and V is TRBV18; D gene uncertain. The TCR sequence derives from a man aged 18 to 35 in good health. The sequenced sample was memory CD4+ T cells sorted from blood. Subset specified: CD45RA-negative fraction. CDR3 bases: TGTGCCAGCTCAAGCGACCTGAACACTGAAGCTTTCTTT. This codes for CASSSDLNTEAFF.